A selection of T cell receptor beta chains follows, all from one sample in a study of cytomegalovirus exposure and HLA in healthy donors. Profiled with immunoSEQ multiplex PCR; TCRdb holds only in-frame clones, not every one. Its listing shows 190,000 or so clones. What was sequenced was PBMCs. The source of these receptors is a boy aged 5-17 years in good health and CMV-seronegative. Both conserved end residues are part of each CDR3. Each record gives: J gene, V gene, D gene, CDR3 DNA, CDR3 protein. A D gene is named only where the DNA matches it firmly.

TRBJ2-1 TRBV19 . TGTGCCAGCCATGCGACGGGCAATGAGCAGTTCTTC CASHATGNEQFF
TRBJ1-1 TRBV11-2 . TGTGCCAGCAGCTCTGTGGCCCGTCCCACTGAAGCTTTCTTT CASSSVARPTEAFF
TRBJ2-7 TRBV28 . TGTGCCAGCAGGCGGGGCGAGCAGTACTTC CASRRGEQYF
TRBJ1-2 TRBV6-1 TRBD1 TGTGCCAGCAGTGAAGGGGAACAGGGGGAAACGAGCTACACCTTC CASSEGEQGETSYTF
TRBJ1-1 TRBV19 TRBD1 TGTGCCAGTAGTGCCGGGACAGGGGTCACTGAAGCTTTCTTT CASSAGTGVTEAFF
TRBJ1-2 TRBV4-1 TRBD1 TGCGCCAGCAGCCCCCCGGGACAGCGAAACTATGGCTACACCTTC CASSPPGQRNYGYTF
TRBJ1-2 TRBV11-2 TRBD1 TGTGCCAGCAGCCCCGGGACAGGGGTTATGGGTCATGGCTACACCTTC CASSPGTGVMGHGYTF
TRBJ2-3 TRBV5-1 TRBD2 TGCGCCAGCAGCCTCACGCGGGGGACAGATACGCAGTATTTT CASSLTRGTDTQYF
TRBJ1-1 TRBV14 TRBD1 TGTGCCAGCAGCCAAGCCGACAGGGCCACTGAAGCTTTCTTT CASSQADRATEAFF
TRBJ2-4 TRBV12-5 . TGTGCTAGTAAGGGGATAGGGAACATTCAGTACTTC CASKGIGNIQYF
TRBJ1-2 TRBV7-2 . TGTGCCAGCAGCTTAACCACGAGGAGGGAGGGCTACACCTTC CASSLTTRREGYTF
TRBJ1-3 TRBV2 . TGTGCCAGCAGTACAGGGCCACGCGGCACCATATATTTT CASSTGPRGTIYF
TRBJ1-3 TRBV6-1 . TGTGCCAGCAGTGACCCAGACACCATATATTTT CASSDPDTIYF
TRBJ1-2 TRBV9 . TGTGCCAGCAGCGTAGCTCCGTATAACTATGGCTACACCTTC CASSVAPYNYGYTF
TRBJ2-2 TRBV4-1 TRBD2 TGCGCCAGCAGCGGACTAGCGGGGGGCACCGGGGAGCTGTTTTTT CASSGLAGGTGELFF
TRBJ1-2 TRBV5-5 . TGTGCCAGTCACGCCGCGGCATATGGCTACACCTTC CASHAAAYGYTF
TRBJ2-5 TRBV10-3 TRBD2 TGTGCCATCGGACTAGGAGAGACCCAGTACTTC CAIGLGETQYF
TRBJ2-5 TRBV4-1 . TGCGCCAGCAGCCAAGTCAGGGTTGTGGAGACCCAGTACTTC CASSQVRVVETQYF
TRBJ1-5 TRBV27 TRBD1 TGTGCCAACCGGACAGGGTTTCAGCCCCAGCATTTT CANRTGFQPQHF
TRBJ2-7 TRBV5-4 . TGTGCCAGCAGCGTGGACCGGTACGAGCAGTACTTC CASSVDRYEQYF
TRBJ2-7 TRBV29-1 . TGCAGCGTTCAAGGGTCGACAGCACCCTACGAGCAGTACTTC CSVQGSTAPYEQYF
TRBJ2-3 TRBV2 TRBD2 TGTGCCAGCATTAGGGTCCAGCGGGGTGTCACAGATACGCAGTATTTT CASIRVQRGVTDTQYF
TRBJ2-1 TRBV5-1 . TGCGCCAGCAGCTTGGCCGAGGGTGAGCAGTTCTTC CASSLAEGEQFF
TRBJ2-7 TRBV27 . TGTGCCAGCAGTTTTATCCGGGTGGGGGGTTCCTACGAGCAGTACTTC CASSFIRVGGSYEQYF
TRBJ2-2 TRBV11-2 TRBD2 TGTGCCAGCAGCGGCCTTGCCTTTGGGGGGGCCGGGGAGCTGTTTTTT CASSGLAFGGAGELFF
TRBJ2-3 TRBV30 TRBD2 TGTGCCTGGAGTGGGACTAGCGGGGACAGCACAGATACGCAGTATTTT CAWSGTSGDSTDTQYF